This T cell receptor (beta chain) was profiled in a study of human T cells and chemical hapten exposure. In the study's own analysis: A typical sample had 100,000 or so TCRs, with roughly 23,224 to 700,000 overall. TCRdb used MiXCR to reprocess the RACE reads, holding one entry per CDR3 protein. These V and J calls derive from TCRdb rather than the authors' analysis. The sample contains around 120,000 distinct CDR3 sequences, more than 9.5% of which appear only once. Trimming removed 5 bases at V and 1 base at J, with 14 bases between. Germline V gene data show CDR1 as DFQATT and CDR2 as SNEGSKA (reference sequence). CDR3 size: 14 residues. Time point given: patch test 1, 2 weeks after DPC sensitization. Documented treatment: therapeutic diphenylcyclopropenone sensitization with weekly scalp DPC. Alopecia patients deemed DPC-suitable, aged 18 to 70, excluding pregnancy.

The sample in question was whole blood, obtained in connection with sensitization to the hapten diphenylcyclopropenone (DPC). The rearrangement joins TRBV20-1 to TRBJ1-2; perhaps TRBD1 as D (5 bases). The sequence was obtained from a woman in her forties with alopecia areata. Some clones in this sample may be carry-over from other donors' samples. Here the CDR3 reads CSADRDGYNYGYTF. The CDR3 nucleotides read TGCAGTGCTGACCGGGACGGATATAACTATGGCTACACCTTC.